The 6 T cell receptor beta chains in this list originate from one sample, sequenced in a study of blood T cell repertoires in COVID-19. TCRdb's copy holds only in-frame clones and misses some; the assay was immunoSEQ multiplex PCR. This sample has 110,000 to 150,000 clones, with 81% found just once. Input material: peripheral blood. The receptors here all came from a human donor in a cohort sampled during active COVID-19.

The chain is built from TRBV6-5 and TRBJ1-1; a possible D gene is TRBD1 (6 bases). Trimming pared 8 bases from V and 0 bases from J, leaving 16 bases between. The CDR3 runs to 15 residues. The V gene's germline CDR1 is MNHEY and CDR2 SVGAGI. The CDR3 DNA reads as TGTGCCAGCCAGGACAGTTTTCTTTTGAACACTGAAGCTTTCTTT. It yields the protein CASQDSFLLNTEAFF.

CDR3 DNA: TGTGCCAGCAGCCAGAGGACTAGCGGGAGTCGAGAGACCCAGTACTTC. Protein: CASSQRTSGSRETQYF. The chain uses TRBV9 and TRBJ2-5; TRBD2 matches at 13 bases. Trimming cost V 4 bases and J 4 bases; bases outside gene matches: 7. Germline values: CDR1 SGDLS, CDR2 YYNGEE. The CDR3 has 16 amino acids. The complete variable domain, with remaining parts taken from reference TRBV9 and TRBJ2-5, reads DSGVTQTPKHLITATGQRVTLRCSPRSGDLSVYWYQQSLDQGLQFLIQYYNGEERAKGNILERFSAQQFPDLHSELNLSSLELGDSALYFCASSQRTSGSRETQYFGPGTRLLVL.

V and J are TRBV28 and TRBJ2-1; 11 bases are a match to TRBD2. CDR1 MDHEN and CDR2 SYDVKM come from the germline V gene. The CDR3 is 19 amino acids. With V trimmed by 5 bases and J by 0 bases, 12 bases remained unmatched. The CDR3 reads CASSGNPGLADSSYNEQFF. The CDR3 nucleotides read TGTGCCAGCAGTGGCAACCCGGGACTAGCGGATAGCTCCTACAATGAGCAGTTCTTC.

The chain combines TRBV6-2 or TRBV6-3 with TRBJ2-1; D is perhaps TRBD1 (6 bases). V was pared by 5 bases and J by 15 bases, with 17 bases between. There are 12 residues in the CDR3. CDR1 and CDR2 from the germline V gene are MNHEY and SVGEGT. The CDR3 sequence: CASSRQAVSMFF. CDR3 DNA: TGTGCCAGCAGTAGACAGGCCGTTTCGATGTTCTTC.

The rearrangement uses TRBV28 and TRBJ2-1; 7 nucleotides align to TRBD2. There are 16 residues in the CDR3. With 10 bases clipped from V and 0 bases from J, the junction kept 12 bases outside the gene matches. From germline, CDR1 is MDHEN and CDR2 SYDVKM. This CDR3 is CATTALTGGSYNEQFF. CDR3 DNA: TGTGCCACCACCGCCCTAACGGGAGGCTCCTACAATGAGCAGTTCTTC. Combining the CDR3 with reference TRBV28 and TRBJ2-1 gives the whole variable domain DVKVTQSSRYLVKRTGEKVFLECVQDMDHENMFWYRQDPGLGLRLIYFSYDVKMKEKGDIPEGYSVSREKKERFSLILESASTNQTSMYLCATTALTGGSYNEQFFGPGTRLTVL.

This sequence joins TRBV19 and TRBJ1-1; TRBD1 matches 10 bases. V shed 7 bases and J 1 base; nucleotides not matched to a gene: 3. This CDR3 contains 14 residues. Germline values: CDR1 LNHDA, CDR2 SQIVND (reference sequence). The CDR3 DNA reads TGTGCCAGTATGGGGACAGGGGAGAACACTGAAGCTTTCTTT. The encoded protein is CASMGTGENTEAFF.